These 7 T cell receptor beta chains originate from one sample sequenced in a study of early T cells in non-severe SARS-CoV-2 infection. One entry per CDR3 protein results from TCRdb running MiXCR on the 5' RACE reads. Counted here are fewer than 85,000 distinct CDR3 sequences, 12% occurring once; the ten biggest clones make up approximately 5%. The sequenced sample consisted of whole blood. The receptors were sampled from an adult who was a healthcare worker with PCR-confirmed SARS-CoV-2 infection or an uninfected control (not recorded which).

CDR3 coding DNA: TGTGCCAGCAGTTTAGACCTAGCGGTCTCCTACAATGAGCAGTTCTTC. Translated: CASSLDLAVSYNEQFF. The gene calls are TRBV12-3 or TRBV12-4 and TRBJ2-1; 7 positions match TRBD2. The CDR3 spans 16 residues. The J segment lost 0 bases and the V segment lost 1 base, leaving 3 bases of the junction unmatched.

This clonotype was picked up many times. The rearrangement uses TRBV18 and TRBJ1-1, with 8 bases lining up with TRBD1. After removal of 3 bases from V and 0 bases from J, the junction contained 12 bases not matched to a gene. The CDR3 covers 18 residues. CDR1 is KGHSH, CDR2 LQKENI, per germline. CDR3 amino acids: CASSPLGQGVSMNTEAFF. CDR3 bases: TGTGCCAGCTCACCCCTCGGACAGGGAGTATCCATGAACACTGAAGCTTTCTTT.

The rearrangement joins TRBV9 to TRBJ1-3; D is perhaps TRBD1 (5 bases). Germline V CDR1 and CDR2: SGDLS, YYNGEE. The CDR3 length is 12 residues. With 10 bases removed from V and 8 bases from J, the gap between germline ends came to 16 bases. The chain's CDR3 is CASRGGTDTIYF. The DNA of the CDR3 is TGTGCCTCCCGTGGGGGTACGGACACCATATATTTT.

V gene TRBV12-5 combines with J gene TRBJ2-1; unclear D gene. The germline V and J ends were trimmed by 5 bases and 10 bases, with 15 bases remaining between them. The CDR3 totals 13 residues. Germline CDR1 is LGHNT and CDR2 is FRNRAP. The CDR3 spells CASGPRLDGEQFF. The CDR3 DNA sequence: TGTGCTAGTGGTCCGAGGCTCGACGGGGAGCAGTTCTTC.

This clonotype was counted between two and nine times. This CDR3 is CSVELAGGPNEQFF. As DNA, the CDR3 is TGCAGCGTTGAACTAGCGGGGGGGCCGAATGAGCAGTTCTTC. This rearrangement joins TRBV29-1 to TRBJ2-1, with 12 bases fitting TRBD2. This CDR3 is built from 14 residues. J gave up 7 bases and V 2 bases, and 3 bases lay outside the gene matches. Germline V gives CDR1 SQVTM, CDR2 ANQGSEA.

There are a few counts of this clonotype. The chain combines TRBV29-1 with TRBJ1-2; D may be TRBD1 (5 bases). The germline CDR1 and CDR2 sequences are SQVTM and ANQGSEA. V was trimmed by 5 bases and J by 8 bases, leaving 18 bases between them. The CDR3 spans 13 residues. CDR3: CSVRDFLEGGYTF. The CDR3 DNA follows: TGCAGCGTTCGGGACTTTTTGGAGGGAGGCTACACCTTC.

This clonotype was seen many times. The genes are TRBV20-1 and TRBJ1-1; D uncertain. This CDR3 contains 13 residues. Between the trimmed V and J ends, which lost 2 bases and 5 bases, there was a span of 12 bases. The V gene's germline CDR1 is DFQATT and CDR2 SNEGSKA (reference sequence). CDR3 bases: TGCAGTGCTAGACCCCCTTGGCGGACTGAAGCTTTCTTT. Protein: CSARPPWRTEAFF.